In its sample, the clone carrying this TCR beta chain was seen many times. The sample comes from a study of blood T cells in healthy people across ages. Then a second PCR, running roughly 7 to 11 cycles, was carried out with a sample-barcoded 5' primer and a J-beta primer mix. TCRdb processed the 5' RACE reads anew with MiXCR; each CDR3 protein has one entry. The table lists 700,000 or so distinct CDR3 sequences, about a fifth of them singletons. Trimming shortened V by 6 bases and J by 2 bases, and 10 bases separated the two germline ends. The CDR3 sequence is 13 residues long. The germline V gene has CDR1 SGHVS and CDR2 FQNEAQ.

The gene calls are TRBV7-8 and TRBJ2-5, with D unclear. The clonotype was recovered from a man in his sixties or seventies in good health. The sequenced sample consisted of blood. DNA of the CDR3: TGTGCCAGCAGGTCACTCGCACAAGAGACCCAGTACTTC. Protein: CASRSLAQETQYF.